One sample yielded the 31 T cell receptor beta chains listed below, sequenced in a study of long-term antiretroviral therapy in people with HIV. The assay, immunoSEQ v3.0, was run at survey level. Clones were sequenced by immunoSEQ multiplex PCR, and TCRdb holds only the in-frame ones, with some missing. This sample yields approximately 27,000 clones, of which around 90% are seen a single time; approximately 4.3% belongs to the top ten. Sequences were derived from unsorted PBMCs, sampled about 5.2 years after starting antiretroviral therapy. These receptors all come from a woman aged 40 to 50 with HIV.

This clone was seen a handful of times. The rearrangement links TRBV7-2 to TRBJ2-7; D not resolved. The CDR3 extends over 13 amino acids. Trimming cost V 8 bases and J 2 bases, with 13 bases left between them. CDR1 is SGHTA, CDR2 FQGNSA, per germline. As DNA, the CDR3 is TGTGCCAGCGCCGCCCTTAATCCCTACGAGCAGTACTTC. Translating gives CASAALNPYEQYF.

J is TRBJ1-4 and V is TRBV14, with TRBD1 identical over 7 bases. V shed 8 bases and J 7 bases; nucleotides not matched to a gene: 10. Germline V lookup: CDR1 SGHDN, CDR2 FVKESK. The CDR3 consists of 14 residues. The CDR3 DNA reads TGTGCCAGCGGCTCGACAGGGACAACTGAAAAACTGTTTTTT. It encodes CASGSTGTTEKLFF.

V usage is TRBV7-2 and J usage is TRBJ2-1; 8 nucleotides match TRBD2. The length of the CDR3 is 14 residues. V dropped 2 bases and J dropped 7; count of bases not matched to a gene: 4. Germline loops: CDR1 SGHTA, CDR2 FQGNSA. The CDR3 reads CASSLTGTSNEQFF. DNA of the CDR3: TGTGCCAGCAGCTTAACCGGGACTAGTAATGAGCAGTTCTTC. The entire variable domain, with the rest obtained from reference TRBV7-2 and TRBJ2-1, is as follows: GAGVSQSPSNKVTEKGKDVELRCDPISGHTALYWYRQSLGQGLEFLIYFQGNSAPDKSGLPSDRFSAERTGGSVSTLTIQRTQQEDSAVYLCASSLTGTSNEQFFGPGTRLTVL.

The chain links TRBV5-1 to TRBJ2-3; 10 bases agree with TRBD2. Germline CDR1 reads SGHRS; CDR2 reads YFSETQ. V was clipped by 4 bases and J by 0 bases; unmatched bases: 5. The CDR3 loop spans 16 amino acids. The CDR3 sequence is CASSGGTSVSTDTQYF. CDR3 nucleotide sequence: TGCGCCAGCAGCGGGGGGACTAGCGTAAGCACAGATACGCAGTATTTT.

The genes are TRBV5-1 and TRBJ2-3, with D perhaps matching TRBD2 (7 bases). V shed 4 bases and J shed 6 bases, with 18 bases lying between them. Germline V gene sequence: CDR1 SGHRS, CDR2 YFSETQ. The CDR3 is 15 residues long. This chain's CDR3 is CASSPAGARGDTQYF. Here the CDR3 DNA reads TGCGCCAGCAGCCCGGCGGGGGCGCGGGGGGATACGCAGTATTTT.

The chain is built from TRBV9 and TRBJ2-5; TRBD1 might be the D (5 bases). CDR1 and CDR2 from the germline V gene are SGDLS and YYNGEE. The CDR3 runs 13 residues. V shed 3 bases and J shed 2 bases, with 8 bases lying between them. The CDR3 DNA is TGTGCCAGCAGCGCCAGACAGCAAGAGACCCAGTACTTC. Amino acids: CASSARQQETQYF.

The CDR3 loop is CASSQDWLGQGGNQPQHF. CDR3 sequence (DNA): TGCGCCAGCAGCCAAGATTGGTTGGGACAGGGGGGCAATCAGCCCCAGCATTTT. The chain has TRBV4-3 and TRBJ1-5, with TRBD1 matching 11 bases. Germline V CDR1 and CDR2: LGHNA, YSLEER. With 0 bases clipped from V and 2 bases from J, the junction kept 6 bases outside the gene matches. The CDR3 runs 18 residues.

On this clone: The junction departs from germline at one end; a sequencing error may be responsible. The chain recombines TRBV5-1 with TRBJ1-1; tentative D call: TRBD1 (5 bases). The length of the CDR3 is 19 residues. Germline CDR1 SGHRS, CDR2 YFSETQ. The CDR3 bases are TGCGCCAGCAGGTTGGCCTTTCTCGGGACTGGGCTTGGGAACACTGAAGCTTTCTTT. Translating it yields CASRLAFLGTGLGNTEAFF.

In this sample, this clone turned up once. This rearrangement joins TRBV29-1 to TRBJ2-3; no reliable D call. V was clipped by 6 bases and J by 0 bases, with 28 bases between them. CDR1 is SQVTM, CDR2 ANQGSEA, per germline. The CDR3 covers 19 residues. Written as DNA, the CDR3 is TGCAGCGTCAGCCCCGAAACAGCCGGCCCGAGTGCTAGCACAGATACGCAGTATTTT. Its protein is CSVSPETAGPSASTDTQYF.

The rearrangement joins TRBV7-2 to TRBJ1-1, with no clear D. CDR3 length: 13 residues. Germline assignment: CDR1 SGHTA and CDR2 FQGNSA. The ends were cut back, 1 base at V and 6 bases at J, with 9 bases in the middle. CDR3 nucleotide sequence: TGTGCCAGCAGCTTAGTAACATCTTCTGAAGCTTTCTTT. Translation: CASSLVTSSEAFF. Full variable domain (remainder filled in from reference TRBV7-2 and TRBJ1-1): GAGVSQSPSNKVTEKGKDVELRCDPISGHTALYWYRQSLGQGLEFLIYFQGNSAPDKSGLPSDRFSAERTGGSVSTLTIQRTQQEDSAVYLCASSLVTSSEAFFGQGTRLTVV.

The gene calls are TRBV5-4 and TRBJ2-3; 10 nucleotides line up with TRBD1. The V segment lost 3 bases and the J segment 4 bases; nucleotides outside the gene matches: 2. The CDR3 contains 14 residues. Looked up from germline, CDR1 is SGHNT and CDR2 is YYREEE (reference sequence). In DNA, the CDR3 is TGTGCCAGCAGCTCGGGGACAGGGGCAGATACGCAGTATTTT. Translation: CASSSGTGADTQYF.

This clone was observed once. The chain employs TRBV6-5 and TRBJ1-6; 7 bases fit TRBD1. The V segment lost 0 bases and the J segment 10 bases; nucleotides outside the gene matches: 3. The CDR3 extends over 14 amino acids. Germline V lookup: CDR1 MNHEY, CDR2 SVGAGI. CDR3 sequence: CASSYSTGNSPLHF. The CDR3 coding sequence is TGTGCCAGCAGTTACTCGACAGGGAACTCACCCCTCCACTTT.

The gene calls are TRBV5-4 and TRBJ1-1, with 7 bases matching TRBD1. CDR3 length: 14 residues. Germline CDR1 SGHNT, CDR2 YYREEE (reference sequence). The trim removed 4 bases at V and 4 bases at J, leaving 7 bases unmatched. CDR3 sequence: CASSEGQLGTEAFF. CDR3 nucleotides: TGTGCCAGCAGCGAGGGACAGCTCGGCACTGAAGCTTTCTTT.

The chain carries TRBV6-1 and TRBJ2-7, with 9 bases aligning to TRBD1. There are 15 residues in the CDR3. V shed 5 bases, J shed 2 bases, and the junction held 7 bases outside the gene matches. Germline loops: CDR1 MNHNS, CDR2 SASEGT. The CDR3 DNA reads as TGTGCCAGCAGTCCTCCGGGACAGGGACCCTACGAGCAGTACTTC. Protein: CASSPPGQGPYEQYF.

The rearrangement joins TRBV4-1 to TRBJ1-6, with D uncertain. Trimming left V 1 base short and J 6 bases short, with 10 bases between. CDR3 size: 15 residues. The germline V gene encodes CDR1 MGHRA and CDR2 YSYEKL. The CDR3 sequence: CASSQGPALNSPLHF. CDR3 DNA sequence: TGCGCCAGCAGCCAAGGGCCAGCTCTTAATTCACCCCTCCACTTT.

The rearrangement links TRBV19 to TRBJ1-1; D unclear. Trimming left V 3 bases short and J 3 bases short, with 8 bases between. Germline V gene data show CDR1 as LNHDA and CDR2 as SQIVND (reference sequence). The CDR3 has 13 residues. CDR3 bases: TGTGCCAGTAGTATTAATCGGGACACTGAAGCTTTCTTT. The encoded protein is CASSINRDTEAFF.

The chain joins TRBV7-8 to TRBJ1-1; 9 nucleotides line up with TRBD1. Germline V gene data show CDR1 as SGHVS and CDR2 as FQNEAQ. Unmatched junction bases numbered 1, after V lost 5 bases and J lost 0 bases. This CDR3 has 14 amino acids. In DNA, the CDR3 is TGTGCCAGCAGCGGGACAGGGCTGAACACTGAAGCTTTCTTT. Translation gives CASSGTGLNTEAFF.

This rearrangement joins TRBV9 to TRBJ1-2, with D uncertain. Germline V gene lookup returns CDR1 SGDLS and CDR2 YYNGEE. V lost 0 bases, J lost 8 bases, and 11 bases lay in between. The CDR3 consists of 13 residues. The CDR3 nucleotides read TGTGCCAGCAGCGTAGACCCCGTCGGGGGCTACACCTTC. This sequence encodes CASSVDPVGGYTF.

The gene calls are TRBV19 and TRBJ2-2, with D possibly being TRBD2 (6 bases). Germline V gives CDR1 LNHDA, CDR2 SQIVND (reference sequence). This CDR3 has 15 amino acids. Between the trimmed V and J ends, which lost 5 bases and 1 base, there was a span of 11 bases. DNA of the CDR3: TGTGCCAGTAGTTTCCAGGGAGGGAACACCGGGGAGCTGTTTTTT. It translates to CASSFQGGNTGELFF.

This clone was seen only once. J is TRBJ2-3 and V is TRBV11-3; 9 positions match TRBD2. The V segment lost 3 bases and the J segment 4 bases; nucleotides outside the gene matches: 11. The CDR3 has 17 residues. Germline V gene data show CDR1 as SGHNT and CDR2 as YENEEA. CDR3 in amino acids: CASSLRVAGGPSDTQYF. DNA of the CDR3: TGTGCCAGCAGCTTGAGGGTGGCGGGGGGGCCATCAGATACGCAGTATTTT. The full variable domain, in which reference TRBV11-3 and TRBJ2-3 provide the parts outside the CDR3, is EAGVVQSPRYKIIEKKQPVAFWCNPISGHNTLYWYLQNLGQGPELLIRYENEEAVDDSQLPKDRFSAERLKGVDSTLKIQPAELGDSAVYLCASSLRVAGGPSDTQYFGPGTRLTVL.

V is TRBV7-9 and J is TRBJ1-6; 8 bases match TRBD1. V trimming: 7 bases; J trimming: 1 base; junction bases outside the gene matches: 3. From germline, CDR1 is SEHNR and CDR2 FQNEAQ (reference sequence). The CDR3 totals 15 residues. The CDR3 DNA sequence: TGTGCCAGCACAGGGGGCGCATCCTATAATTCACCCCTCCACTTT. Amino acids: CASTGGASYNSPLHF.

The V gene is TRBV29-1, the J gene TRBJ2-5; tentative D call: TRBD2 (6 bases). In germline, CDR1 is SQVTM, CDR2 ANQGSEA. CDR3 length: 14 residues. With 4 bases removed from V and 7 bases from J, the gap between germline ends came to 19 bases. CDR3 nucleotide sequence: TGCAGCGTTGCAGTGGCGGGACCCGCAACGACCCAGTACTTC. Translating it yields CSVAVAGPATTQYF.

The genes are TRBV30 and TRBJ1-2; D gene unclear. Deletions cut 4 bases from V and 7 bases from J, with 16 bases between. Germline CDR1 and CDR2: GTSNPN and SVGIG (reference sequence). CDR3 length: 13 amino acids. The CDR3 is CAWTQGGNAGYTF. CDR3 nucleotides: TGTGCCTGGACTCAAGGAGGGAACGCTGGCTACACCTTC. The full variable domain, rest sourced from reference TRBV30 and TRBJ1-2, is SQTIHQWPATLVQPVGSPLSLECTVEGTSNPNLYWYRQAAGRGLQLLFYSVGIGQISSEVPQNLSASRPQDRQFILSSKKLLLSDSGFYLCAWTQGGNAGYTFGSGTRLTVV.

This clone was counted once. The CDR3 DNA sequence: TGCACCTCTAGGAAGTTAAGCAATCAGCCCCAGCATTTT. Protein product: CTSRKLSNQPQHF. This chain links TRBV21-1 with TRBJ1-5. TRBV21-1 is tagged as a pseudogene. This CDR3 is 13 amino acids long.

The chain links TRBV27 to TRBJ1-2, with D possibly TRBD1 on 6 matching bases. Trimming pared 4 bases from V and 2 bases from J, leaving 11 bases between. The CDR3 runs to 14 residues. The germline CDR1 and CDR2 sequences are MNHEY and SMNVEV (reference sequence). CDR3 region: CASSSGGQNYGYTF. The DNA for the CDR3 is TGTGCCAGCAGTTCCGGGGGACAAAACTATGGCTACACCTTC.

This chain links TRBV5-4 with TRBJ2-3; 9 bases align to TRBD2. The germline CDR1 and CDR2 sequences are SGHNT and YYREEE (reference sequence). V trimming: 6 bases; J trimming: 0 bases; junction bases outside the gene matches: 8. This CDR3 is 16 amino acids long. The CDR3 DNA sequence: TGTGCCAGCATGCTCATAGCGGGAGCTAGCACAGATACGCAGTATTTT. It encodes CASMLIAGASTDTQYF.

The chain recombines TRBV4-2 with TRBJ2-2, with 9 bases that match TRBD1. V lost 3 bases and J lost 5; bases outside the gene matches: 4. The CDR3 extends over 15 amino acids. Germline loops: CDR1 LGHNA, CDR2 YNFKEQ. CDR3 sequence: CASSQGQGGTGELFF. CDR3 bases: TGTGCCAGCAGCCAGGGACAGGGTGGGACCGGGGAGCTGTTTTTT.

The CDR3 sequence: CASSQGWGTSTDTQYF. Written as DNA, the CDR3 is TGCGCCAGCAGCCAGGGTTGGGGGACTAGCACAGATACGCAGTATTTT. The V gene is TRBV4-3, the J gene TRBJ2-3; a possible D gene is TRBD2 (6 bases). CDR1 is LGHNA, CDR2 YSLEER, per germline. V was shortened by 3 bases and J by 0 bases, with 13 bases between the two germline ends. CDR3 size: 16 residues.

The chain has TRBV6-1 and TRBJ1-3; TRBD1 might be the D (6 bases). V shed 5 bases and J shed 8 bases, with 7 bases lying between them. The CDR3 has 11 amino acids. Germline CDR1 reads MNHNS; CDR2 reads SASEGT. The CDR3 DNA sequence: TGTGCCAGCAGTACAGGGTACACCATATATTTT. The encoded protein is CASSTGYTIYF.

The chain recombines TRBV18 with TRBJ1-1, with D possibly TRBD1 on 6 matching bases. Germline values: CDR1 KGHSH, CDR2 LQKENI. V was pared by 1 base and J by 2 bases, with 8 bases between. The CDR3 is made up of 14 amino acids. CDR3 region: CASSPLGGNTEAFF. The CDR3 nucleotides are TGTGCCAGCTCACCACTAGGGGGTAACACTGAAGCTTTCTTT.

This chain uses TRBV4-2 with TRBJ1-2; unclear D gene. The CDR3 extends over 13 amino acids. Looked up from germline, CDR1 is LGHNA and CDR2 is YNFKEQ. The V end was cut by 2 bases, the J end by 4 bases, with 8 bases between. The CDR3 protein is CASSQQASYGYTF. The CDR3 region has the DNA TGTGCCAGCAGCCAACAGGCAAGCTATGGCTACACCTTC.